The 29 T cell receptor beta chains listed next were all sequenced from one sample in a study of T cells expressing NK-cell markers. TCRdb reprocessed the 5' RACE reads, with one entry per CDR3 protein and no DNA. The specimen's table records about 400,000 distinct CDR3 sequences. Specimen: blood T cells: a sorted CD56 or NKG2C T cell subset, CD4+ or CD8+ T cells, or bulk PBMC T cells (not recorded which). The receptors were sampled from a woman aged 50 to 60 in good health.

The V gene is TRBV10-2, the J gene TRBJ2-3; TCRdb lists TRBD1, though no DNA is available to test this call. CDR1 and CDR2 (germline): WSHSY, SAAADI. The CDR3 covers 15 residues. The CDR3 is CASSVPDAEADTQYF.

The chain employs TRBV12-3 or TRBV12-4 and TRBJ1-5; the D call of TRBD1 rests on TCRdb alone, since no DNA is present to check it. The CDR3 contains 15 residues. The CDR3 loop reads CASSFRSQGNQPQHF.

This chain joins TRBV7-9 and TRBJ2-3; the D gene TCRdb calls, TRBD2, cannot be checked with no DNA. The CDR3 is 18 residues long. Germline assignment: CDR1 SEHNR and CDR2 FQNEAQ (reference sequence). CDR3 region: CASSLRLRIAGVADTQYF. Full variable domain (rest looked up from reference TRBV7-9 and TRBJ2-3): DTGVSQNPRHKITKRGQNVTFRCDPISEHNRLYWYRQTLGQGPEFLTYFQNEAQLEKSRLLSDRFSAERPKGSFSTLEIQRTEQGDSAMYLCASSLRLRIAGVADTQYFGPGTRLTVL.

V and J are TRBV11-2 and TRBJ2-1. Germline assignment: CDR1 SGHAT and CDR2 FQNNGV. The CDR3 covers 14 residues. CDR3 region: CASRALSSYNEQFF.

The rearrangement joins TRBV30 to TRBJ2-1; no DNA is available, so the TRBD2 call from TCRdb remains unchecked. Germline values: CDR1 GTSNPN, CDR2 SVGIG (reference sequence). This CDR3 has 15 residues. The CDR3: CAWSVPAGTYNEQFF.

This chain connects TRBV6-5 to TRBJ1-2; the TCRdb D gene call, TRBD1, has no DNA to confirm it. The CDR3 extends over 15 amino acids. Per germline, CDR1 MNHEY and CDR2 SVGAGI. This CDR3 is CASSTRDGGAYGYTF.

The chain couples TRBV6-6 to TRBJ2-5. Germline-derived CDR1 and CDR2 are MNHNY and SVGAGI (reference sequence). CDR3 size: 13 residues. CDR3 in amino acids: CASSYSFQETQYF.

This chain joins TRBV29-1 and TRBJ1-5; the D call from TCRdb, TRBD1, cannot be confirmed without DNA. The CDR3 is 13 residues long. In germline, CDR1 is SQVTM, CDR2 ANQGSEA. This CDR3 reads CSVAGQGDQPQHF.

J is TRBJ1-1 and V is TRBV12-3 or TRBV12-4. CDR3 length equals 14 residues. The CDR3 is CASSLALSNTEAFF.

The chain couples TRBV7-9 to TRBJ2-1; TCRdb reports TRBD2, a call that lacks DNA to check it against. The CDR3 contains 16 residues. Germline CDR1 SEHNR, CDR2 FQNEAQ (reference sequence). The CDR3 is CASSHNLVGSYNEQFF.

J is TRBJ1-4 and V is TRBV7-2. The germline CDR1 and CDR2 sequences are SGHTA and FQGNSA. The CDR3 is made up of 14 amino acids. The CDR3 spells CASSYSEGDEKLFF.

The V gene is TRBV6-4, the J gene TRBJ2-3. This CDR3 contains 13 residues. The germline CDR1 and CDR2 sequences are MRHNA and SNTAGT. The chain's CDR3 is CASSDGSTDTQYF.

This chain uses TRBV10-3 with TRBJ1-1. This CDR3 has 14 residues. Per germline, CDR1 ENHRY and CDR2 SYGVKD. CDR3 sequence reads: CAIKGLNMNTEAFF.

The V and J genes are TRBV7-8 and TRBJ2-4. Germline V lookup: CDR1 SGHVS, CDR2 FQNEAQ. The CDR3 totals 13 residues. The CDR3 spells CASSLGRLNIQYF.

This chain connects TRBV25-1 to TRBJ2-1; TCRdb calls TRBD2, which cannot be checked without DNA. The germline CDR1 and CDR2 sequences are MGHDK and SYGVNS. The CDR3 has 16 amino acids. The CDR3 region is CASRTSGSPSYNEQFF.

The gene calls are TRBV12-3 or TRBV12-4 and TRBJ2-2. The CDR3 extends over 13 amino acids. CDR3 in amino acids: CASTIGLTGELFF.

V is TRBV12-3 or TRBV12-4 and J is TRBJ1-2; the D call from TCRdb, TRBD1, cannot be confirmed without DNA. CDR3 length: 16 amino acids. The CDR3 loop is CASSSAPGQGSNGYTF.

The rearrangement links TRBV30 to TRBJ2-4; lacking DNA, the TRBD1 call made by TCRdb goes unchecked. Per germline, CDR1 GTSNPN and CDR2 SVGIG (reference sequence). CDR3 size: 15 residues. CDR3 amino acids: CAWSLSRTGGDIQYF.

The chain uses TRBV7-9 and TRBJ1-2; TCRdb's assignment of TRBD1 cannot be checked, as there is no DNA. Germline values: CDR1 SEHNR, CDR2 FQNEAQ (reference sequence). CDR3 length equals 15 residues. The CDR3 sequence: CASSLAWEGATGYTF.

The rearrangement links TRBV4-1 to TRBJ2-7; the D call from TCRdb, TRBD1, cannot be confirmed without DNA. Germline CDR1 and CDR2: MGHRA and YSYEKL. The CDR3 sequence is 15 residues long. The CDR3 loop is CASSPLGGFPYEQYF.

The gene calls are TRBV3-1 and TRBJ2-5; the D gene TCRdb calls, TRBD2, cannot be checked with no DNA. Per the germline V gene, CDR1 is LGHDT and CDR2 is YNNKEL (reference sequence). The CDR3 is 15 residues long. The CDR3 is CASSQVGGRRETQYF.

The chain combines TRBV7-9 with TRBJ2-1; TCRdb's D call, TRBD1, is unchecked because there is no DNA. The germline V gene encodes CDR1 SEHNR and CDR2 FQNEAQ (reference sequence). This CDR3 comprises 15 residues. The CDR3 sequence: CASSLFEGGHGEQFF.

The CDR3 sequence is CSAKRELTGDTQYF. The gene calls are TRBV20-1 and TRBJ2-3; the TCRdb D gene call, TRBD2, has no DNA to confirm it. Per germline, CDR1 DFQATT and CDR2 SNEGSKA (reference sequence). This CDR3 contains 14 residues.

CDR3 residues: CASSYFLRREQTGELFF. This chain connects TRBV6-2 or TRBV6-3 to TRBJ2-2; TCRdb's D gene call, TRBD2, goes unchecked for lack of DNA. From germline, CDR1 is MNHEY and CDR2 SVGEGT. The CDR3 is made up of 17 amino acids.

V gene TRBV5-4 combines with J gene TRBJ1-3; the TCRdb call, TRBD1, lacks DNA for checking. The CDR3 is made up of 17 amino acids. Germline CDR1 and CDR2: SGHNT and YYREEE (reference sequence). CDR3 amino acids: CASSLGTGGSSGNTIYF.

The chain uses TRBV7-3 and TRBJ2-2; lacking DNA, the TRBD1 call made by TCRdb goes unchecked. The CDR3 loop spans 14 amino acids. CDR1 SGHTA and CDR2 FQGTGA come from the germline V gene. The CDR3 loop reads CASSLWGDTGELFF.

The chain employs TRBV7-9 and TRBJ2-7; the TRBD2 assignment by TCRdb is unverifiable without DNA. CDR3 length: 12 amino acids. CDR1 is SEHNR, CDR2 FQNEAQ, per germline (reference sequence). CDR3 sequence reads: CASQREGSEQYF.

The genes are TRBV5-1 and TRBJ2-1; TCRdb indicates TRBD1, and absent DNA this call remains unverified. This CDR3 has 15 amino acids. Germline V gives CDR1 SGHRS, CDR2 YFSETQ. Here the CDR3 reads CASSLGGTGPNEQFF.

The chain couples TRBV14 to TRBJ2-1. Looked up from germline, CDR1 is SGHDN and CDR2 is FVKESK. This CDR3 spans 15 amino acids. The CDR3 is CASSQMGSANNEQFF.